These 2 T cell receptor beta chains were all obtained from the same sample, sequenced in a study of OX40 agonist ivuxolimab in advanced cancers. Only in-frame clones appear in the TCRdb table, and some are missing; sequencing was by immunoSEQ multiplex PCR. This sample has under 80,000 clones, with more than 80% found just once. The material sequenced was CD4+ or CD8+ T cells sorted from blood, taken in a trial of the OX40 agonist ivuxolimab. Receptor source: an adult with an advanced solid tumor such as melanoma, head and neck, liver or kidney cancer.

The chain has TRBV11-2 and TRBJ2-1; D gene unclear. Germline CDR1 reads SGHAT; CDR2 reads FQNNGV. The V end was cut by 1 base, the J end by 10 bases, with 8 bases between. The CDR3 runs 12 residues. This CDR3 is CASSLGQAEQFF. In nucleotides, the CDR3 is TGTGCCAGCAGCTTAGGTCAGGCCGAGCAGTTCTTC.

The rearrangement joins TRBV18 to TRBJ2-1; 10 bases fit TRBD2. V was pared by 2 bases and J by 9 bases, with 7 bases of the junction left unmatched. The CDR3 sequence is 15 residues long. The germline CDR1 and CDR2 sequences are KGHSH and LQKENI. CDR3 loop: CASSPSEGLAREQFF. CDR3 nucleotide sequence: TGTGCCAGCTCACCAAGTGAGGGACTAGCGCGTGAGCAGTTCTTC.